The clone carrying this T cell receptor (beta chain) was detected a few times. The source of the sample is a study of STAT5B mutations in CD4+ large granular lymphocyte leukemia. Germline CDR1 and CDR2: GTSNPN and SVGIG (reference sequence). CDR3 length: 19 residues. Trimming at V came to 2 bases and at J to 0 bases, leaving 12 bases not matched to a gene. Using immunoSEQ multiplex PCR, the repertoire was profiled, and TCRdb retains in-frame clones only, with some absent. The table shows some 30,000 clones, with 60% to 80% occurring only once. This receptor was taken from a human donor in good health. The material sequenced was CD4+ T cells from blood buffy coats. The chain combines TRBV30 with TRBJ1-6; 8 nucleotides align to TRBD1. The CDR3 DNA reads TGTGCCTGGAGTATTCCGGGACAGGAGCTTGTCTCCTATAATTCACCCCTCCACTTT. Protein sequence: CAWSIPGQELVSYNSPLHF.